The present T cell receptor beta chain was sequenced within a study of CXCR3-negative and CXCR3-positive naive CD8 T cells. The overall study: Some 130 million TRB reads were obtained overall (about 1.5 +/- 0.3 million per library).

Whole-study findings and limits: In naive cells, CXCR3-negative and CXCR3-positive subsets had similar TRBV-TRBJ usage; memory cells differed.

On this clonotype itself: Its antigen is as yet unknown.

There are 19 residues in the CDR3. In germline, CDR1 is SEHNR, CDR2 FQNEAQ (reference sequence). Identification of naive CD8+ T cells rested on CD45RO-CCR7+CD27+CD95- status. Carrying UMI labels, the TRB cDNA libraries were prepared through 5' RACE. Reprocessing the 5' RACE reads, TCRdb reports a single entry for every CDR3 protein and omits DNA. The sample has some 130,000 distinct CDR3 sequences, and its top ten clones hold roughly 0.29%. The receptor comes from a human donor in good health. Some clones in this sample may be carry-over from other donors' samples. This chain connects TRBV7-9 to TRBJ1-6; TCRdb returns TRBD1, unconfirmable since there is no DNA. What was sequenced was naive CXCR3- CD8+ T cells from blood. Subset in this sample: CD45RO-CCR7+CD27+CD95- naive CD8+ T cells lacking CXCR3 (TNR3-). The CDR3 reads CASSLAAGQGLRLNSPLHF.